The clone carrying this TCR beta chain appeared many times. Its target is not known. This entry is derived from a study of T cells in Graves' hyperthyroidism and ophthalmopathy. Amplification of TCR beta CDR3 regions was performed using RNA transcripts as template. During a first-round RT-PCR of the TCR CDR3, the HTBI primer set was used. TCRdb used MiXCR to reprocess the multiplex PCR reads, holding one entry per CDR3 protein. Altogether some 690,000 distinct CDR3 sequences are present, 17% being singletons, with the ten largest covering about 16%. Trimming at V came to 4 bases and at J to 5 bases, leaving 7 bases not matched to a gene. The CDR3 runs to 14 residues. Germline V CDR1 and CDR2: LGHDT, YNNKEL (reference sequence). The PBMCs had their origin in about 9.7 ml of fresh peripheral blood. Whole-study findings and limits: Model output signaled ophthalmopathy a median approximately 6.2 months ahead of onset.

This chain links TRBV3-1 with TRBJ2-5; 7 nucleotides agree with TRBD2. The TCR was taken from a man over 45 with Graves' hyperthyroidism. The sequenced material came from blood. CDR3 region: CASSPPSGYETQYF. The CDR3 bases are TGTGCCAGCAGCCCCCCTAGCGGTTATGAGACCCAGTACTTC.